This TCR beta chain was sequenced for a study of regulatory T cells in long-lasting Graves disease. The J segment lost 0 bases and the V segment lost 0 bases, leaving 4 bases of the junction unmatched. The CDR3 extends over 16 amino acids. The V gene's germline CDR1 is DFQATT and CDR2 SNEGSKA (reference sequence). Researchers made TCR beta libraries by using iRepertoire HTBI primers and running Arm-PCR on CDR3 regions. TCRdb re-called the multiplex PCR reads through MiXCR, storing one row per CDR3 protein. Of some 450,000 distinct CDR3 sequences listed, 15% to 20% are singletons. Remarks on this clonotype: What it binds is unknown.

The time point is: newly diagnosed GD, antithyroid drugs for less than 3 months. After RNA was extracted from PBMCs, the TCR library was made from it. General study findings and limits: Since the sample size was small, accuracy may have been reduced.

This sample also appeared in a second study, on T cells in Graves' hyperthyroidism and ophthalmopathy. That investigation notes: Stability of Graves' hyperthyroidism was defined as absent ophthalmopathy progression within 18 months.

The rearrangement uses TRBV20-1 and TRBJ2-3, with 9 bases identical to TRBD2. The sample in question was peripheral blood mononuclear cells (PBMCs), obtained at new diagnosis, from a patient treated with antithyroid drugs. This clonotype originated in a woman aged 25 to 39 with Graves disease. The CDR3 loop reads CSARDPREGSTDTQYF. The CDR3 DNA follows: TGCAGTGCTAGAGATCCGCGGGAGGGAAGCACAGATACGCAGTATTTT.